These 2 T cell receptor beta chains came from one sample sequenced in a study of T cells in Graves' hyperthyroidism and ophthalmopathy. The TCR beta CDR3 regions underwent amplification using RNA transcripts as the source. Primed by the HTBI set, a first-round RT-PCR was run on the TCR CDR3. TCRdb re-analysed the multiplex PCR reads in MiXCR, keeping a single row per CDR3 protein. Of around 240,000 distinct CDR3 sequences detected, about a sixth appear once; the ten largest clones hold around 30%. Sequencing was carried out using blood. The receptors here all came from a woman aged 18-30 years with Graves' ophthalmopathy.

This rearrangement joins TRBV28 to TRBJ2-7; 8 bases align to TRBD1. J gave up 6 bases and V 3 bases, and 10 bases lay outside the gene matches. This CDR3 has 15 amino acids. Germline V lookup: CDR1 MDHEN, CDR2 SYDVKM. CDR3 nucleotides: TGTGCCAGCAGTTTTTTTGCAGGGGGCCACCGCGAGCAGTACTTC. It encodes CASSFFAGGHREQYF. The full variable domain, rest sourced from reference TRBV28 and TRBJ2-7, is DVKVTQSSRYLVKRTGEKVFLECVQDMDHENMFWYRQDPGLGLRLIYFSYDVKMKEKGDIPEGYSVSREKKERFSLILESASTNQTSMYLCASSFFAGGHREQYFGPGTRLTVT.

There are many counts of this clonotype. The chain recombines TRBV10-3 with TRBJ2-1; 12 positions match TRBD2. The CDR3 sequence is 16 residues long. Losses at the gene ends were 6 bases for V and 6 bases for J; bases not matched to a gene: 9. In germline, CDR1 is ENHRY, CDR2 SYGVKD. The CDR3: CAIRAWTSGISNEQFF. CDR3 in DNA: TGTGCCATCAGGGCTTGGACTAGCGGGATCTCCAATGAGCAGTTCTTC.